This TCR beta chain stems from a study of neoadjuvant anti-PD-1 for oral cavity cancer. The germline V gene encodes CDR1 MDHEN and CDR2 SYDVKM. The CDR3 runs 13 residues. Germline trimming cut 6 bases from V and 3 bases from J; bases unmatched to any gene: 2. PBMC libraries mostly used approximately 500 ng of input genomic DNA, with six replicates per sample. Clones were read by immunoSEQ multiplex PCR, and TCRdb kept only the in-frame ones, dropping some. Among fewer than 20,000 clones, around two thirds were seen once, and the ten largest hold about 3%. Cohort: HPV-negative, locally advanced oral cavity squamous cell carcinoma patients. Analysis of PBMCs was direct, with no culture step.

The J gene is TRBJ1-1, the V gene TRBV28; 9 positions agree with TRBD1. The receptor was isolated from a person aged 40 to 85 with oral cavity squamous cell carcinoma. The source was PBMCs, collected before nivolumab (anti-PD-1) treatment. The CDR3 loop is CASRRDRDTEAFF. In DNA, the CDR3 is TGTGCCAGCAGGCGGGACAGGGACACTGAAGCTTTCTTT.